The subject of this entry is one TCR beta chain. The PCR contained 60 Vbeta and 13 Jbeta primers. Clones were read by immunoSEQ multiplex PCR, and TCRdb kept only the in-frame ones, dropping some. Found here are over 150,000 clones, about 80% of them singletons; the top ten hold approximately 4.5%. These data originate in a study of cytomegalovirus exposure and HLA in healthy donors. V dropped 5 bases and J dropped 7; count of bases not matched to a gene: 7. Germline values: CDR1 MNHNY, CDR2 SVGAGI (reference sequence). CDR3 length equals 13 residues. The TCR comes from a man in his thirties or forties in good health and CMV-seronegative. Sequencing was done on a sample of PBMCs. The chain uses TRBV6-6 and TRBJ1-1; TRBD1 matches at 7 bases. In nucleotides, the CDR3 is TGTGCCAGCAGTCCCGACAGGGTAGGTGAAGCTTTCTTT. Translation: CASSPDRVGEAFF.